A single sample is the source of the 3 T cell receptor beta chains below, sequenced in a study of beta chain features in type 1 diabetes. Expressed TCRB transcripts got sequenced, as all isolated RNA was reverse transcribed. Data came from immunoSEQ multiplex PCR; TCRdb stores just in-frame clones and leaves some out. This sample has 80,000 to 90,000 clones, with 25% to 35% found just once. The specimen was stem cell memory CD4+ T cells from blood. The receptor set was obtained from a woman under 30 in good health.

In its sample, this clone was seen a few times. Within the sample, other DNA sequences also encode this same CDR3. V gene TRBV18 combines with J gene TRBJ2-3; D possibly corresponds to TRBD2 (5 bases). In germline, CDR1 is KGHSH, CDR2 LQKENI. V lost 2 bases, J lost 0 bases, and 6 bases lay in between. CDR3 length equals 14 residues. The CDR3 coding sequence is TGTGCCAGCTCACCAAGGACTAGCACAGATACGCAGTATTTT. It specifies CASSPRTSTDTQYF.

V is TRBV5-4 and J is TRBJ2-7, with 9 bases lining up with TRBD2. The germline V gene has CDR1 SGHNT and CDR2 YYREEE (reference sequence). This CDR3 is built from 15 residues. The J segment lost 0 bases and the V segment lost 0 bases, leaving 1 base of the junction unmatched. The CDR3 sequence: CASSLDSGSSYEQYF. In DNA form, the CDR3 reads TGTGCCAGCAGCTTGGATAGCGGGAGCTCCTACGAGCAGTACTTC.

The rearrangement joins TRBV4-1 to TRBJ2-1; 10 bases align to TRBD1. The germline gives CDR1 MGHRA, CDR2 YSYEKL. This CDR3 spans 16 amino acids. Germline trimming cut 2 bases from V and 9 bases from J; bases unmatched to any gene: 10. This chain's CDR3 is CASSQTGTGVYGEQFF. The CDR3 nucleotides read TGCGCCAGCAGCCAAACCGGGACAGGGGTTTATGGTGAGCAGTTCTTC.